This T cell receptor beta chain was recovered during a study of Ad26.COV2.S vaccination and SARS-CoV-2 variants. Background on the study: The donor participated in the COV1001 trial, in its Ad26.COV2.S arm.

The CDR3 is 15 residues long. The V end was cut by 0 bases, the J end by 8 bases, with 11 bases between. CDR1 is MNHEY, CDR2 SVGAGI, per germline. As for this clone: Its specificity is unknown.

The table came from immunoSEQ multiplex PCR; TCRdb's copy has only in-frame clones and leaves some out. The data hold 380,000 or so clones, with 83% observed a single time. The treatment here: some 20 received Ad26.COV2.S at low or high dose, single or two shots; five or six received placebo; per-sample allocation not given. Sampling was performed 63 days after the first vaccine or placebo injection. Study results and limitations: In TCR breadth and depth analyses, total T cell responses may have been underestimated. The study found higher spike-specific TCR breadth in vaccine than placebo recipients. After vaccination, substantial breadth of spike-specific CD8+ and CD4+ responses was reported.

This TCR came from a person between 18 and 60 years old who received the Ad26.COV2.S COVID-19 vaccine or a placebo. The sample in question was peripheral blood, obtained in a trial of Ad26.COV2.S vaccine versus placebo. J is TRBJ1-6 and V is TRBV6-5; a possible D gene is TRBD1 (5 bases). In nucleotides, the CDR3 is TGTGCCAGCAGTTACTCGAACAGGCGCTATTCACCCCTCCACTTT. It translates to CASSYSNRRYSPLHF.